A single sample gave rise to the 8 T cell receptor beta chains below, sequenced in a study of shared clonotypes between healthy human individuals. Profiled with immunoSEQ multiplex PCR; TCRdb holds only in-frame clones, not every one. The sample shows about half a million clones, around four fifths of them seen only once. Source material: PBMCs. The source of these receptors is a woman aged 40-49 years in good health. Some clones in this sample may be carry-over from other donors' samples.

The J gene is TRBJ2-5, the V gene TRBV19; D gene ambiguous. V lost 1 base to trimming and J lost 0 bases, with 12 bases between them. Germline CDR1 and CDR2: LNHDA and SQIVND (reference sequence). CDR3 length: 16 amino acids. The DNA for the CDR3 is TGTGCCAGTAGTATAGGGTGGCTCCCACACCAAGAGACCCAGTACTTC. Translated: CASSIGWLPHQETQYF.

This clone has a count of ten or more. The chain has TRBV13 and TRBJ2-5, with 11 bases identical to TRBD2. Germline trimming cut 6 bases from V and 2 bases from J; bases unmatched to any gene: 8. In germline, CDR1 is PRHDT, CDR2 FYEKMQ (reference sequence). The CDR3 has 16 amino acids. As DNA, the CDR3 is TGTGCCAGCAGAACCGGGACTAGCGGACCGCAAGAGACCCAGTACTTC. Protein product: CASRTGTSGPQETQYF. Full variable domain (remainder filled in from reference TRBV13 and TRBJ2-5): AAGVIQSPRHLIKEKRETATLKCYPIPRHDTVYWYQQGPGQDPQFLISFYEKMQSDKGSIPDRFSAQQFSDYHSELNMSSLELGDSALYFCASRTGTSGPQETQYFGPGTRLLVL.

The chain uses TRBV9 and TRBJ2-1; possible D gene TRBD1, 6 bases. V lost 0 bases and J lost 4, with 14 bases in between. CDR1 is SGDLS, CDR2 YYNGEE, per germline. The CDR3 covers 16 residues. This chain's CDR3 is CASSVESGTPYNEQFF. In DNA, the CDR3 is TGTGCCAGCAGCGTAGAATCCGGGACACCGTACAATGAGCAGTTCTTC.

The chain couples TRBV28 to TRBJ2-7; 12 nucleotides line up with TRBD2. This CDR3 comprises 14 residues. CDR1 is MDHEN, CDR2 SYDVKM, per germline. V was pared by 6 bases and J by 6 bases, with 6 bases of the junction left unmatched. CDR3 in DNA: TGTGCCAGCAGCCGACTAGCGGGAGTCTTCGAGCAGTACTTC. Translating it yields CASSRLAGVFEQYF. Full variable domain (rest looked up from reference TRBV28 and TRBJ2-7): DVKVTQSSRYLVKRTGEKVFLECVQDMDHENMFWYRQDPGLGLRLIYFSYDVKMKEKGDIPEGYSVSREKKERFSLILESASTNQTSMYLCASSRLAGVFEQYFGPGTRLTVT.

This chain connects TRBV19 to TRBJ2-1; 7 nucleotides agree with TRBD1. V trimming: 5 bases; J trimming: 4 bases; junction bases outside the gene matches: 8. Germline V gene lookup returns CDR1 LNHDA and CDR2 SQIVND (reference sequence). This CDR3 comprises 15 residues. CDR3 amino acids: CASSRRTGLYNEQFF. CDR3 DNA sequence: TGTGCCAGTAGTCGCCGGACAGGCCTATACAATGAGCAGTTCTTC.

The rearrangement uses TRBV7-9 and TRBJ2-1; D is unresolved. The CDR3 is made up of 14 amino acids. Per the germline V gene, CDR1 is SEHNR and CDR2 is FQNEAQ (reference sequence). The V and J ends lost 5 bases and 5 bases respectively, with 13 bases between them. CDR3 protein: CASSQPGPNNEQFF. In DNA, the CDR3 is TGTGCCAGCAGCCAACCCGGACCGAACAATGAGCAGTTCTTC.

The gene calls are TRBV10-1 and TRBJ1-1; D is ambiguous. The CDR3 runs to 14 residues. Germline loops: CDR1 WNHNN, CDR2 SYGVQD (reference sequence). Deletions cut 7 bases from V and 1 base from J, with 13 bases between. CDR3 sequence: CASKRRRPNTEAFF. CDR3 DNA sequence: TGCGCCAGCAAGCGTCGCAGGCCGAACACTGAAGCTTTCTTT.

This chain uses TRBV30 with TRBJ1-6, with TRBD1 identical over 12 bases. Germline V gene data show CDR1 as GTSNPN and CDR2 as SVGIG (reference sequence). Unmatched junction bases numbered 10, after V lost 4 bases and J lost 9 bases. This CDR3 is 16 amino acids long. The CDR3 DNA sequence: TGTGCCTGGACTTTACATGGGACAGGGGGCAGTTCACCCCTCCACTTT. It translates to CAWTLHGTGGSSPLHF.